This T cell receptor beta chain stems from a study of CXCR3-negative and CXCR3-positive naive CD8 T cells. General study points: A higher hydrophobicity marked the TRB CDR3s of CXCR3-positive naive cells versus CXCR3-negative naive cells.

The CDR3 runs to 15 residues. CDR1 is SGHTA, CDR2 FQGTGA, per germline. About this clonotype: Antigen specificity is unknown.

UMI-labeled TRB cDNA libraries were prepared by 5' RACE. TCRdb re-called the 5' RACE reads and gives one entry per CDR3 protein, without DNA. In all, the sample yields about 5,800 distinct CDR3 sequences. The TCR was taken from a human donor in good health. Some clones in this sample may be carry-over from other donors' samples. The gene calls are TRBV7-3 and TRBJ2-3; TCRdb gives TRBD2 as the D gene, but with no DNA this cannot be confirmed. The sequenced sample consisted of naive CXCR3+ CD8+ T cells from blood. The subset here: CD45RO-CCR7+CD27+CD95- naive CD8+ T cells expressing CXCR3 (TNR3+). The CDR3 loop reads CASSSSRDSTDTQYF.